Listed below are T cell receptor beta chains from one sample, sequenced in a study of cytomegalovirus exposure and HLA in healthy donors. The protocol was immunoSEQ multiplex PCR, while the TCRdb copy is restricted to in-frame clones and leaves out a portion. The sample is made up of 150,000 to 200,000 clones, and the top ten hold approximately 2% of it. Input material: PBMCs. The receptors were sampled from a man younger than 40 in good health and CMV-seronegative. The CDR3 runs from the conserved cysteine through the conserved F or W. Fields, in order: D gene, J gene, V gene, CDR3 protein, CDR3 DNA. A D gene is named only where the DNA matches it firmly.

TRBD2	TRBJ2-1	TRBV5-1	CASSFGSGGYNEQFF	TGCGCCAGCAGCTTCGGTAGCGGGGGATACAATGAGCAGTTCTTC
NA	TRBJ1-5	TRBV27	CASSLIGGQPQHF	TGTGCCAGCAGTTTAATTGGAGGGCAGCCCCAGCATTTT
TRBD2	TRBJ2-1	TRBV5-1	CASSLGSGGPKGEQFF	TGCGCCAGCAGCTTGGGGTCGGGAGGGCCTAAGGGTGAGCAGTTCTTC
TRBD1	TRBJ1-4	TRBV5-5	CASSLGRTGGSEKLFF	TGTGCCAGCAGCTTGGGTCGGACAGGGGGGAGTGAAAAACTGTTTTTT
TRBD1	TRBJ1-4	TRBV28	CASRHAGTVDEKLFF	TGTGCCAGCAGACACGCCGGGACAGTAGACGAAAAACTGTTTTTT
TRBD2	TRBJ2-7	TRBV30	CAWSVGGSALEQYF	TGTGCCTGGAGTGTGGGCGGGAGCGCTCTCGAGCAGTACTTC
TRBD2	TRBJ2-7	TRBV11-2	CASSLERHSGRAEQYF	TGTGCCAGCAGCTTAGAAAGGCATAGCGGGAGGGCGGAGCAGTACTTC
NA	TRBJ2-3	TRBV2	CASSLAPPGTDTQYF	TGTGCCAGCAGCCTAGCGCCGCCGGGCACAGATACGCAGTATTTT
NA	TRBJ1-2	TRBV25-1	CASSESPAGIHGHTF	TGTGCCAGCAGTGAATCCCCCGCAGGAATCCATGGCCACACCTTC
TRBD2	TRBJ2-4	TRBV5-6	CASTLRGEWRNIQYF	TGTGCCAGCACCCTTCGGGGGGAGTGGAGAAACATTCAGTACTTC
TRBD1	TRBJ2-1	TRBV5-4	CASSLGQGYYAYNEQFF	TGTGCCAGCAGCCTGGGACAGGGCTATTATGCCTACAATGAGCAGTTCTTC
TRBD2	TRBJ2-1	TRBV4-2	CASSQDFGGGSEQFF	TGTGCCAGCAGCCAAGATTTCGGGGGGGGTAGTGAGCAGTTCTTC
NA	TRBJ1-1	TRBV28	CATTDWSTEAFF	TGTGCCACTACGGACTGGAGCACTGAAGCTTTCTTT
TRBD1	TRBJ2-1	TRBV2	CASSPRDRGLFF	TGTGCCAGCAGTCCCCGGGACAGGGGGCTGTTCTTC
TRBD1	TRBJ2-7	TRBV5-1	CASSLETGVYYEQYF	TGCGCCAGCAGCTTGGAGACAGGGGTGTACTACGAGCAGTACTTC
NA	TRBJ2-5	TRBV11-2	CASSLGPGQETQYF	TGTGCCAGCAGCTTAGGGCCGGGGCAAGAGACCCAGTACTTC
TRBD1	TRBJ1-1	TRBV18	CASSPPNRGYTEAFF	TGTGCCAGCTCACCACCGAACAGGGGGTATACTGAAGCTTTCTTT
NA	TRBJ2-2	TRBV9	CASSVTGGRTGELFF	TGTGCCAGCAGCGTAACAGGCGGTCGGACCGGGGAGCTGTTTTTT
NA	TRBJ2-2	TRBV19	CASSIALTGELFF	TGTGCCAGTAGTATAGCCCTAACCGGGGAGCTGTTTTTT
TRBD1	TRBJ2-5	TRBV6-5	CASSSPRTGEGETQYF	TGTGCCAGCAGTTCCCCCCGGACAGGGGAGGGGGAGACCCAGTACTTC